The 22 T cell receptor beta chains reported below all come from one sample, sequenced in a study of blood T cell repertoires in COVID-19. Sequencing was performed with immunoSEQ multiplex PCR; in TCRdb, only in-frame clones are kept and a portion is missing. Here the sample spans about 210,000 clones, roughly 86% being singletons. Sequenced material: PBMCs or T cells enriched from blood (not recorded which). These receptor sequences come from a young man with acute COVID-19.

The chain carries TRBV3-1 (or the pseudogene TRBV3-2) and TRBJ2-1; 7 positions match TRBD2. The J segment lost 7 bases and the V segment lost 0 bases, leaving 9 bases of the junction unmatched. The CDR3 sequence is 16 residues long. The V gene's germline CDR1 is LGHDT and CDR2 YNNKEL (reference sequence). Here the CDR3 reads CASSQDPGGLGNEQFF. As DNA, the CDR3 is TGTGCCAGCAGCCAAGATCCGGGGGGTTTGGGGAATGAGCAGTTCTTC.

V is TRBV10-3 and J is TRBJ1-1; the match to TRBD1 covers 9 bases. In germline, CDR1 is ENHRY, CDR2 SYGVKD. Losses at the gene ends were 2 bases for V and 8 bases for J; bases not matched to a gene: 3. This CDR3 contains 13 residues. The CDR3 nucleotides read TGTGCCATCAGTGAGGACAGGGGGGAGGAAGCTTTCTTT. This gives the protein CAISEDRGEEAFF.

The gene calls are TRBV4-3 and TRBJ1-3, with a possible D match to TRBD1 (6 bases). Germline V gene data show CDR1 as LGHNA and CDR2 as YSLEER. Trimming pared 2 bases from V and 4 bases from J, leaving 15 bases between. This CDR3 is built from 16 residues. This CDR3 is CASSQTPPGAGNTIYF. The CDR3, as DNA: TGCGCCAGCAGCCAAACACCTCCAGGGGCCGGAAACACCATATATTTT.

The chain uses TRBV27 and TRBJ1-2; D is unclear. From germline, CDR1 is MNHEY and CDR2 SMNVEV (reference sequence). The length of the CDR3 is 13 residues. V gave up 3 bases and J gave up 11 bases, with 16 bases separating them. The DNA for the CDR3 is TGTGCCAGCAGTTTTCTGGCCAGTATGTCATACACCTTC. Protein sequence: CASSFLASMSYTF.

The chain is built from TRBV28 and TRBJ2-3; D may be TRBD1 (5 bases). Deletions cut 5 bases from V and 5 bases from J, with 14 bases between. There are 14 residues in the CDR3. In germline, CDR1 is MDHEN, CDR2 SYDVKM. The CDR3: CASSPRSGRDTQYF. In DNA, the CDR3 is TGTGCCAGCAGTCCCCGGTCAGGGCGAGATACGCAGTATTTT.

The CDR3 coding sequence is TGTGCCAGCAGTGAAGCCTCCCCGACTAGCGGAAGCTCCTACGAGCAGTACTTC. Protein sequence: CASSEASPTSGSSYEQYF. V gene TRBV2 combines with J gene TRBJ2-7; 9 bases map to TRBD2. V trimming: 0 bases; J trimming: 0 bases; junction bases outside the gene matches: 9. This CDR3 comprises 18 residues. In germline, CDR1 is SNHLY, CDR2 FYNNEI.

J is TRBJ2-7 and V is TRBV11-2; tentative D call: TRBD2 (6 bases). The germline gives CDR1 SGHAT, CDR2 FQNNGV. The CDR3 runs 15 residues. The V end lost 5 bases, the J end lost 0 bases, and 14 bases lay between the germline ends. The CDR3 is CASSAGPQSSYEQYF. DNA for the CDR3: TGTGCCAGCAGCGCGGGACCGCAGAGCTCCTACGAGCAGTACTTC.

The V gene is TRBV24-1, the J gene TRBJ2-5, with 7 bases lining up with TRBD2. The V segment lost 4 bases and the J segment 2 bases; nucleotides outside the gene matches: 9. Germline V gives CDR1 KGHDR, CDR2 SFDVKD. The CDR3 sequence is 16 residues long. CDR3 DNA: TGTGCCACCAGTGAGCTCCAGGCTAGCGGTCAAGAGACCCAGTACTTC. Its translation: CATSELQASGQETQYF.

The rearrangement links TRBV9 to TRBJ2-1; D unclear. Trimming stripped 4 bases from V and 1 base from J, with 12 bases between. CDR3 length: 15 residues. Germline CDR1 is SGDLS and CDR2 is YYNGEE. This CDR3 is CASSPATRSYNEQFF. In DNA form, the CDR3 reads TGTGCCAGCAGCCCAGCGACGAGGTCCTACAATGAGCAGTTCTTC.

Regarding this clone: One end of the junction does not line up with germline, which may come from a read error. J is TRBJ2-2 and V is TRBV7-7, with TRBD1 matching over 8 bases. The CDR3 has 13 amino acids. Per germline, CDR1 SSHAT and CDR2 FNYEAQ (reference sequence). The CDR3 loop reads CASSRQGTGELFF. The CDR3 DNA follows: TGTGCTAGCAGTCGACAGGGGACCGGGGAGCTGTTTTTT.

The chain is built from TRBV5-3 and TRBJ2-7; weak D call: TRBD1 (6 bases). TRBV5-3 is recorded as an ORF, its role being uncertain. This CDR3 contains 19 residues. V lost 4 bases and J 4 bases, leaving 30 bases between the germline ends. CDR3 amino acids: CARSPPRGAWAGTCYEQYF. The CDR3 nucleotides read TGTGCCAGAAGCCCCCCACGGGGTGCCTGGGCCGGGACATGTTACGAGCAGTACTTC.

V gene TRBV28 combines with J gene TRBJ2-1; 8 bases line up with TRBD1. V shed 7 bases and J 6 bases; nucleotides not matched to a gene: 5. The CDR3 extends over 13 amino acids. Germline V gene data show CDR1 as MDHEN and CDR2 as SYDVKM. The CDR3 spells CASKDRASNEQFF. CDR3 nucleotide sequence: TGTGCCAGCAAGGACAGGGCAAGCAATGAGCAGTTCTTC.

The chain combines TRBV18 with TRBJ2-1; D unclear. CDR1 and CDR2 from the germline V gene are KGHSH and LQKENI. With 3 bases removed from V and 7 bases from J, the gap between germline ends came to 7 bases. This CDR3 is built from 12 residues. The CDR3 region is CASSPAGNEQFF. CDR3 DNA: TGTGCCAGCTCACCGGCCGGGAATGAGCAGTTCTTC.

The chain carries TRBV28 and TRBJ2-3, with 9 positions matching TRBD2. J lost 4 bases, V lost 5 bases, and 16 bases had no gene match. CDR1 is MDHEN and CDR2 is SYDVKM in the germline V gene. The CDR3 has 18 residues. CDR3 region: CASSPPSASSGKADTQYF. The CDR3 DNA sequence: TGTGCCAGCAGTCCCCCAAGCGCCTCTAGCGGGAAGGCAGATACGCAGTATTTT. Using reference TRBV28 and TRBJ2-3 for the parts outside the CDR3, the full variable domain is DVKVTQSSRYLVKRTGEKVFLECVQDMDHENMFWYRQDPGLGLRLIYFSYDVKMKEKGDIPEGYSVSREKKERFSLILESASTNQTSMYLCASSPPSASSGKADTQYFGPGTRLTVL.

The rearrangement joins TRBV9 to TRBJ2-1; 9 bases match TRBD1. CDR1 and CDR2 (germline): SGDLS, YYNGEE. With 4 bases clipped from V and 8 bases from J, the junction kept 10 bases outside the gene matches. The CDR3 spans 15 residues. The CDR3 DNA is TGTGCCAGCAGCTCTTGGGACAGGGCGGGGGATGAGCAGTTCTTC. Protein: CASSSWDRAGDEQFF.

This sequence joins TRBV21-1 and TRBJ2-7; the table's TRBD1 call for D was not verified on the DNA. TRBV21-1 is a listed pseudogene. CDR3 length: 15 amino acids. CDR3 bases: TGTGCCAGCAGCAAAGGGACAGGGAGCTCCTACGAGCAGTACTTC. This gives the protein CASSKGTGSSYEQYF.

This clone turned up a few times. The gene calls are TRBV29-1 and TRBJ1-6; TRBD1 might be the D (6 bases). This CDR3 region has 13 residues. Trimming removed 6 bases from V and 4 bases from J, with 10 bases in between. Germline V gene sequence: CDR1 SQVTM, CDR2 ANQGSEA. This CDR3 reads CSVRTEYNSPLHF. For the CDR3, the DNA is TGCAGCGTACGGACAGAATATAATTCACCCCTCCACTTT. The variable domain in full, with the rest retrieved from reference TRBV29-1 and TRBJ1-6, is SAVISQKPSRDICQRGTSLTIQCQVDSQVTMMFWYRQQPGQSLTLIATANQGSEATYESGFVIDKFPISRPNLTFSTLTVSNMSPEDSSIYLCSVRTEYNSPLHFGNGTRLTVT.

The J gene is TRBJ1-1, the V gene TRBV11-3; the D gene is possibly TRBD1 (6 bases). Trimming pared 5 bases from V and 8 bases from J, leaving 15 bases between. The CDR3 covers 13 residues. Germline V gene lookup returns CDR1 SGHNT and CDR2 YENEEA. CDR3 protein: CASSPTPGTEAFF. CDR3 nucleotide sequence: TGTGCCAGCAGCCCCACCCCCGGGACAGAAGCTTTCTTT.

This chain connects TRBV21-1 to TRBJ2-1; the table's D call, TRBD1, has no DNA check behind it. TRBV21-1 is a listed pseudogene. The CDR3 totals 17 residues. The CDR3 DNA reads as TGTGCCAGCAGCAAAGGGTCCGGGACAGGGTGTAAGAATGAGCAGTTCTTC. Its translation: CASSKGSGTGCKNEQFF.

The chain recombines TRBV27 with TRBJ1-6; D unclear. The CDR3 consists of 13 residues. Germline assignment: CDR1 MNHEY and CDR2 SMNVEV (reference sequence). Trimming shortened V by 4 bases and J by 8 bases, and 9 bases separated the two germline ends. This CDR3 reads CASSWADHSPLHF. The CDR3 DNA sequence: TGTGCCAGCAGTTGGGCAGATCATTCACCCCTCCACTTT.

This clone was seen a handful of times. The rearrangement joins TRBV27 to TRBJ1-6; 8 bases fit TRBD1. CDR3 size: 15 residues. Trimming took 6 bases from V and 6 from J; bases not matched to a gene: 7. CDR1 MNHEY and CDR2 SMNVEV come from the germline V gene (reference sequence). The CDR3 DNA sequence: TGTGCCAGCAGGTCAGGGGGCGCGTTTAATTCACCCCTCCACTTT. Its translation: CASRSGGAFNSPLHF.

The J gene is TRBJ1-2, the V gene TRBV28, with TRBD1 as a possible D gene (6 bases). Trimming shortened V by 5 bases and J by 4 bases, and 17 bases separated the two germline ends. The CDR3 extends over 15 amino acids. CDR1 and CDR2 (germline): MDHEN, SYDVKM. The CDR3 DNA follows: TGTGCCAGCAGTCATCGTCGGACAGCGTCCTATGGCTACACCTTC. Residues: CASSHRRTASYGYTF.